There are a few counts of the clone carrying this T cell receptor (beta chain). Its antigen is as yet unknown. Library preparation for TCR beta used quantitative 5'-RACE with molecular barcodes. Via MiXCR, TCRdb re-called the 5' RACE reads, giving one row per CDR3 protein. The sample lists 670,000 or so distinct CDR3 sequences, 15% to 20% occurring once. Germline CDR1 and CDR2: LNHNV and YYDKDF (reference sequence). CDR3 length: 14 amino acids. After removal of 3 bases from V and 2 bases from J, the junction contained 2 bases not matched to a gene. This sample was included in a study of CD8 T cells in ankylosing spondylitis. Study results and caveats: It appeared that ankylosing spondylitis blood was characterized by a TCR beta motif of several highly homologous variants. Reported data indicate significant enrichment of disease-linked clones within matched ankylosing spondylitis synovial fluid.

The receptor was derived from a male donor with ankylosing spondylitis. The gene calls are TRBV15 and TRBJ2-7, with 9 bases identical to TRBD1. The sequenced material came from blood, either unsorted or a sorted T cell fraction (not recorded which). This chain's CDR3 is CATSRTGGTYEQYF. The CDR3 DNA is TGTGCCACCAGCAGGACAGGGGGAACCTACGAGCAGTACTTC.